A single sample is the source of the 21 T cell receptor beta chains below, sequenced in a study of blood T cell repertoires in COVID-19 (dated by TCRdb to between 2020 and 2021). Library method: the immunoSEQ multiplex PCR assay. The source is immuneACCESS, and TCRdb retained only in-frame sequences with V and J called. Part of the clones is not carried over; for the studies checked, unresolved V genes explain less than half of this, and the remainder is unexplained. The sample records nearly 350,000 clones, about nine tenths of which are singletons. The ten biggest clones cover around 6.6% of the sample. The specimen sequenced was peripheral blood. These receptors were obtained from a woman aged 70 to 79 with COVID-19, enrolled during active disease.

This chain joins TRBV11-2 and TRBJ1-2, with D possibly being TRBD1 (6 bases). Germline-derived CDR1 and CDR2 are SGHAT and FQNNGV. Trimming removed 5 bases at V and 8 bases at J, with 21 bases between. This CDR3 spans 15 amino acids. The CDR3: CASSNLQGRNSGYTF. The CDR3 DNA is TGTGCCAGCAGCAATCTACAGGGTCGGAACTCCGGCTACACCTTC.

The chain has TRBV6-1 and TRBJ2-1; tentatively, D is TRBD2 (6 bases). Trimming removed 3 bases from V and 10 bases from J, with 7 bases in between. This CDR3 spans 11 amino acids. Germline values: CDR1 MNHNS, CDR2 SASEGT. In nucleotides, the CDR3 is TGTGCCAGCAGTGAGGCGGGAGAGCAGTTCTTC. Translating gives CASSEAGEQFF.

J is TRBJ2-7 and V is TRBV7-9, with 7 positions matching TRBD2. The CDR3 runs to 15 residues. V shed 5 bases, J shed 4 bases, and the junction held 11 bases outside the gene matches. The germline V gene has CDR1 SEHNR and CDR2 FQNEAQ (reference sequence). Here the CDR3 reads CASSQRGGALYEQYF. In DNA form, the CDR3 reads TGTGCCAGCAGCCAACGGGGAGGGGCTTTGTACGAGCAGTACTTC.

The chain's CDR3 is CASRRNRVGNTIYF. The CDR3 DNA sequence: TGTGCCAGCAGGCGAAACAGGGTCGGAAACACCATATATTTT. The gene calls are TRBV28 and TRBJ1-3; perhaps TRBD1 as D (6 bases). The CDR3 runs to 14 residues. Germline values: CDR1 MDHEN, CDR2 SYDVKM. Trimming shortened V by 6 bases and J by 4 bases, and 13 bases separated the two germline ends.

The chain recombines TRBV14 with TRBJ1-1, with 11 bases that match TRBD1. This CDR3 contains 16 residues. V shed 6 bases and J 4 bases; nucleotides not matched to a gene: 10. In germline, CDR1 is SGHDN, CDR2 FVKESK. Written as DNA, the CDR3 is TGTGCCAGCAGTTACCACTTGGGGACAGGGGGCACTGAAGCTTTCTTT. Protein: CASSYHLGTGGTEAFF. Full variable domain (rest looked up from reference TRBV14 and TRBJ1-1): EAGVTQFPSHSVIEKGQTVTLRCDPISGHDNLYWYRRVMGKEIKFLLHFVKESKQDESGMPNNRFLAERTGGTYSTLKVQPAELEDSGVYFCASSYHLGTGGTEAFFGQGTRLTVV.

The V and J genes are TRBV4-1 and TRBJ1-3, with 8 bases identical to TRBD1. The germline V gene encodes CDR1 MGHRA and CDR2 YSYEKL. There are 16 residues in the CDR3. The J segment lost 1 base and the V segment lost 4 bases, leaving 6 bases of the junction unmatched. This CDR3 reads CASSPSGTGSGNTIYF. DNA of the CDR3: TGCGCCAGCAGCCCCTCAGGGACAGGATCTGGAAACACCATATATTTT.

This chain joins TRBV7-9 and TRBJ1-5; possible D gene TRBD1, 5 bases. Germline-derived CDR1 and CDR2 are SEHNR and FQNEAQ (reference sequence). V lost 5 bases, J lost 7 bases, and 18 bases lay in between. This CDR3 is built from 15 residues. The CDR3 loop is CASSPGDSPVQPQHF. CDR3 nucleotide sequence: TGTGCCAGCAGCCCGGGGGACTCCCCCGTCCAGCCCCAGCATTTT.

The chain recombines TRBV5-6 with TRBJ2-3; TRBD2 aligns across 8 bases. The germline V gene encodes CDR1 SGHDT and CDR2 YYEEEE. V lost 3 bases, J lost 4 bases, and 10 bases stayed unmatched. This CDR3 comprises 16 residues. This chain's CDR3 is CASSSTYRGGSDTQYF. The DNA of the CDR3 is TGTGCCAGCAGCTCTACCTACCGGGGGGGATCAGATACGCAGTATTTT.

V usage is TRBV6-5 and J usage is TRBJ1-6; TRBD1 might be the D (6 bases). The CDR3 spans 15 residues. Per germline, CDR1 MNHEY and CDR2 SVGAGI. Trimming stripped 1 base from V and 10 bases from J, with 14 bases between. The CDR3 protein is CASSYLQGGESPLHF. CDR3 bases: TGTGCCAGCAGTTACTTACAGGGAGGGGAATCACCCCTCCACTTT.

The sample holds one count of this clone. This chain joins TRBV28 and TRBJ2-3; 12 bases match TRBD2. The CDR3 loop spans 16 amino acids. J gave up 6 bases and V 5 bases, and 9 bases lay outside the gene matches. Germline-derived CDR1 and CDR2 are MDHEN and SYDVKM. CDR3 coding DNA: TGTGCCAGCAGTAGGGCTAGCGGGGGGGCTGTGGATACGCAGTATTTT. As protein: CASSRASGGAVDTQYF.

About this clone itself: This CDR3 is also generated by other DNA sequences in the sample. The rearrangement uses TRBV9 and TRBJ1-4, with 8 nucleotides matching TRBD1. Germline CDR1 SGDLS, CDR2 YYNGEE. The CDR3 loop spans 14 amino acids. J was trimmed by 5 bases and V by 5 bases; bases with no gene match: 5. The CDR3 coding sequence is TGTGCCAGCAGTCCCGGGACAGGAAATGAAAAACTGTTTTTT. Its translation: CASSPGTGNEKLFF.

The CDR3 sequence: CASTSSGANYGYTF. The CDR3 nucleotides read TGTGCCAGCACCTCATCAGGTGCGAACTATGGCTACACCTTC. This chain uses TRBV6-5 with TRBJ1-2, with D unresolved. The V end lost 7 bases, the J end lost 2 bases, and 14 bases lay between the germline ends. From germline, CDR1 is MNHEY and CDR2 SVGAGI. The CDR3 totals 14 residues.

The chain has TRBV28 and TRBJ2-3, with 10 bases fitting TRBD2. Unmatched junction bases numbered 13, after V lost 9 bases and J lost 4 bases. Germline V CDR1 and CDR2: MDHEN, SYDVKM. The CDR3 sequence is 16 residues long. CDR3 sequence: CASRKIGAGGADTQYF. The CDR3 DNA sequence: TGTGCCAGTCGAAAGATAGGAGCGGGGGGGGCAGATACGCAGTATTTT. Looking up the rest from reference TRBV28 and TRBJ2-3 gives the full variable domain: DVKVTQSSRYLVKRTGEKVFLECVQDMDHENMFWYRQDPGLGLRLIYFSYDVKMKEKGDIPEGYSVSREKKERFSLILESASTNQTSMYLCASRKIGAGGADTQYFGPGTRLTVL.

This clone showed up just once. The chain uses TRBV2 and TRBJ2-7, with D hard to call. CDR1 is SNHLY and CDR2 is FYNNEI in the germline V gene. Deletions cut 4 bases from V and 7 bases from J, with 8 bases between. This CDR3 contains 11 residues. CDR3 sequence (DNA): TGTGCCAGCAGTGGGGCCAGGGAGCAGTACTTC. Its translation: CASSGAREQYF.

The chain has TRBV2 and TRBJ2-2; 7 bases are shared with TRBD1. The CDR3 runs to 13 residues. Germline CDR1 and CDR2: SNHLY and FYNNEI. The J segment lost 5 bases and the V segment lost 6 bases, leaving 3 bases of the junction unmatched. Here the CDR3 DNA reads TGTGCCAGCAGAGACAGGGTTACCGGGGAGCTGTTTTTT. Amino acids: CASRDRVTGELFF.

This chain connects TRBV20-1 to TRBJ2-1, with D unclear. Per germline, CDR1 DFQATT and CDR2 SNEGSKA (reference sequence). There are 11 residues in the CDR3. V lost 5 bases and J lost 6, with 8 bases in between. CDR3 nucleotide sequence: TGCAGTGCTCCTCTCTTCAATGAGCAGTTCTTC. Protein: CSAPLFNEQFF.

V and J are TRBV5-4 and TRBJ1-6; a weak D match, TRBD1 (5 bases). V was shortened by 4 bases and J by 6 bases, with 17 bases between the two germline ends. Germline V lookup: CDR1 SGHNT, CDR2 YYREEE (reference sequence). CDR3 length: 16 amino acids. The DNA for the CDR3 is TGTGCCAGCAGCCCGGCGGGGACTGCCGCTAATTCACCCCTCCACTTT. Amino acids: CASSPAGTAANSPLHF.

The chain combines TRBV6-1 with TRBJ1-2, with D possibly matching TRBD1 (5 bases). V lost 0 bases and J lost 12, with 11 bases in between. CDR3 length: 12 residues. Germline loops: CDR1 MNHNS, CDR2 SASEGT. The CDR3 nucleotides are TGTGCCAGCAGTGAAGCGTTCGGGGGGGACACCTTC. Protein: CASSEAFGGDTF.

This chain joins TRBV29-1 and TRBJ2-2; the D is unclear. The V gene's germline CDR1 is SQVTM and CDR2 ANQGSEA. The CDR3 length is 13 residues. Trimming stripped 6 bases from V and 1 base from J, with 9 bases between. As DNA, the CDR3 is TGCAGCGTGGCATCGGGGAACACCGGGGAGCTGTTTTTT. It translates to CSVASGNTGELFF.

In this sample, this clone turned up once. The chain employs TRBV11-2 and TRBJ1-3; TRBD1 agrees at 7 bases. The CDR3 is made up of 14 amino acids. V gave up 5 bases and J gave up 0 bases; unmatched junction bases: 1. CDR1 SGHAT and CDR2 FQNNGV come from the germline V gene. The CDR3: CASSRTGSGNTIYF. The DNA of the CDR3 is TGTGCCAGCAGCAGGACAGGCTCTGGAAACACCATATATTTT.

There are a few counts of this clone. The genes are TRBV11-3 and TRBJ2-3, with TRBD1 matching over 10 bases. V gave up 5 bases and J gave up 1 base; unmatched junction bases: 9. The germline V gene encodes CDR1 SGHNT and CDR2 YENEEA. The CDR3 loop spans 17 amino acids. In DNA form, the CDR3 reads TGTGCCAGCAGCCCCGGACAGGGGGTGAGGGGCACAGATACGCAGTATTTT. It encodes CASSPGQGVRGTDTQYF.